Listed here are 5 T cell receptor beta chains from one sample, sequenced in a study of human T cells and chemical hapten exposure. MiXCR was run by TCRdb on the RACE reads, yielding one entry per CDR3 protein. The table includes about 80,000 distinct CDR3 sequences, 10% detected once. As for time point: patch test 1, 2 weeks after DPC sensitization. Treatment denoted: therapeutic diphenylcyclopropenone sensitization with weekly scalp DPC. The sequencing here drew on whole blood, taken in connection with sensitization to the hapten diphenylcyclopropenone (DPC). All receptors derive from a woman aged 45-65 years with alopecia areata. Some clones in this sample may be carry-over from other donors' samples.

The V gene is TRBV4-3, the J gene TRBJ1-2; possibly TRBD1 for D (5 bases). Germline V lookup: CDR1 LGHNA, CDR2 YSLEER. The CDR3 is made up of 15 amino acids. Between the trimmed V and J ends, which lost 3 bases and 1 base, there was a span of 12 bases. The CDR3 sequence is CASSQMAGGNYGYTF. The DNA of the CDR3 is TGCGCCAGCAGCCAGATGGCGGGGGGTAACTATGGCTACACCTTC.

In this sample, this clonotype turned up a few times. V and J are TRBV19 and TRBJ1-5, with D tentatively TRBD1 (6 bases). Germline-derived CDR1 and CDR2 are LNHDA and SQIVND (reference sequence). This CDR3 has 15 amino acids. Trimming stripped 4 bases from V and 7 bases from J, with 17 bases between. The DNA of the CDR3 is TGTGCCAGTAGTAGATATTCGGACAGCAGACAGCCCCAGCATTTT. Its protein product is CASSRYSDSRQPQHF.

In its sample, this clonotype was seen many times. The chain joins TRBV11-2 to TRBJ2-1, with 9 nucleotides matching TRBD2. This CDR3 is built from 16 residues. In germline, CDR1 is SGHAT, CDR2 FQNNGV. The V and J ends lost 3 bases and 4 bases, in that order; junction bases with no gene match: 7. Here the CDR3 reads CASSFFGTSLYNEQFF. The DNA for the CDR3 is TGTGCCAGCAGCTTCTTTGGGACTAGCTTGTACAATGAGCAGTTCTTC.

The chain couples TRBV24-1 to TRBJ2-7; D call uncertain. The CDR3 has 13 residues. Trimming removed 6 bases at V and 4 bases at J, with 12 bases between. Germline CDR1 and CDR2: KGHDR and SFDVKD. The chain's CDR3 is CATSPTNSYEQYF. CDR3 coding DNA: TGTGCCACCAGTCCCACGAACTCTTACGAGCAGTACTTC.

The chain recombines TRBV10-2 with TRBJ2-1, with D unclear. Trimming stripped 0 bases from V and 3 bases from J, with 12 bases between. The CDR3 spans 16 residues. Germline V gene data show CDR1 as WSHSY and CDR2 as SAAADI. DNA of the CDR3: TGCGCCAGCAGTGAGTCTCCGGCTACTCTCTACAATGAGCAGTTCTTC. Translation gives CASSESPATLYNEQFF.